This T cell receptor beta chain comes out of a study of T cell responses to AZD1222 COVID-19 vaccine. The table came from immunoSEQ multiplex PCR; TCRdb's copy has only in-frame clones and leaves some out. The repertoire has over 90,000 clones, approximately 90% of them found once; the top ten carry approximately 3.1%. Second-dose recipients at about 4 or about 12 weeks were treated as one pooled group. Whole-study results and caveats: Repertoire collection took place solely once the T cell response had peaked.

Remarks on this clone: Its antigen is undetermined.

Trimming left V 0 bases short and J 6 bases short, with 9 bases between. The CDR3 is 15 amino acids. CDR1 and CDR2 from the germline V gene are LGHDT and YNNKEL (reference sequence). This sequence joins TRBV3-1 (or the pseudogene TRBV3-2) and TRBJ1-6; D might be TRBD1 (6 bases). This receptor was taken from an adult who received the AZD1222 COVID-19 vaccine. The material was peripheral blood, obtained 28 days after the second AZD1222 dose. CDR3 coding DNA: TGTGCCAGCAGCCAAGAGGGACAAGCTAATTCACCCCTCCACTTT. Residues: CASSQEGQANSPLHF.